A selection of T cell receptor beta chains follows, all from one sample in a study of blood T cell repertoires in COVID-19. Generated by immunoSEQ multiplex PCR, the TCRdb table keeps only in-frame clones and is missing some. The table lists around 130,000 clones, more than 75% of them singletons, with approximately 2% in the top ten. The sample comprised peripheral blood. The receptors here all came from a woman aged 45-60 years with acute or convalescent COVID-19. CDR3s include the opening cysteine and the closing phenylalanine or tryptophan. The order of the fields is D gene, J gene, V gene, clone size, CDR3 DNA, CDR3 protein. D genes are given only for firm matches. A row's size may be missing; if present it is once, few, many or a size class.

d_gene: TRBD2
j_gene: TRBJ2-2
v_gene: TRBV27
abundance: .
CDR3nt: TGTGCCAGCAGTTTATTTATCCCGACTAGCGGGAGTTGGCTGTTTTTT
CDR3aa: CASSLFIPTSGSWLFF

d_gene: TRBD1
j_gene: TRBJ2-7
v_gene: TRBV4-1
abundance: .
CDR3nt: TGCGCCAGCAGCCAAGATTTGAGGGGGCATTCGTACGAGCAGTACTTC
CDR3aa: CASSQDLRGHSYEQYF

d_gene: .
j_gene: TRBJ1-2
v_gene: TRBV21-1
abundance: .
CDR3nt: TGTGCCAGCAGCACTTTTAAGCTTGGAGACAGTCACTTCTTCTATGGCTACACCTTC
CDR3aa: CASSTFKLGDSHFFYGYTF

d_gene: TRBD2
j_gene: TRBJ2-7
v_gene: TRBV6-2/TRBV6-3
abundance: .
CDR3nt: TGTGCCAGCAGTTACCTCGACCTCATCGGACTAGCGGGGTACCACGAGCAGTACTTC
CDR3aa: CASSYLDLIGLAGYHEQYF

d_gene: TRBD1
j_gene: TRBJ2-7
v_gene: TRBV7-9
abundance: .
CDR3nt: TGTGCCAGCAGAGAAACAGGGGGCGCGTCCCCCTACGAGCAGTACTTC
CDR3aa: CASRETGGASPYEQYF

d_gene: TRBD1
j_gene: TRBJ2-7
v_gene: TRBV19
abundance: .
CDR3nt: TGTGCCAGTAGTATTGGACAGGGAACCTACGAGCAGTACTTC
CDR3aa: CASSIGQGTYEQYF

d_gene: .
j_gene: TRBJ1-5
v_gene: TRBV19
abundance: .
CDR3nt: TGTGCCAGTAGTAAGTCCAGATTCAATCAGCCCCAGCATTTT
CDR3aa: CASSKSRFNQPQHF

d_gene: .
j_gene: TRBJ2-7
v_gene: TRBV18
abundance: .
CDR3nt: TGTGCCAGCTCACCACCTACGGGTAGGCAGTACTTC
CDR3aa: CASSPPTGRQYF

d_gene: .
j_gene: TRBJ2-2
v_gene: TRBV4-3
abundance: .
CDR3nt: TGCGCCAGCAGCCAAGACAGGGGGGTAGGCACCGGGGAGCTGTTTTTT
CDR3aa: CASSQDRGVGTGELFF

d_gene: TRBD1
j_gene: TRBJ1-4
v_gene: TRBV5-1
abundance: .
CDR3nt: TGCGCCAGCAGCAGGGACAGGGGGCGCGAAAAACTGTTTTTT
CDR3aa: CASSRDRGREKLFF

d_gene: TRBD1
j_gene: TRBJ1-5
v_gene: TRBV5-1
abundance: .
CDR3nt: TGCGCCAGCAGCAGGACAGGGGCCCTCAATCAGCCCCAGCATTTT
CDR3aa: CASSRTGALNQPQHF

d_gene: .
j_gene: TRBJ1-1
v_gene: TRBV18
abundance: .
CDR3nt: TGTGCCAGCTCACCCCCGTCAGGGGCGGACACTGAAGCTTTCTTT
CDR3aa: CASSPPSGADTEAFF

d_gene: .
j_gene: TRBJ1-1
v_gene: TRBV2
abundance: once
CDR3nt: TGTGCCAGCAGTGGGCTGGGTTACAGGACTGAAGCTTTCTTT
CDR3aa: CASSGLGYRTEAFF

d_gene: .
j_gene: TRBJ1-6
v_gene: TRBV11-2
abundance: .
CDR3nt: TGTGCCAGCAGCTTAAAAACAGGGACCTATAATTCACCCCTCCACTTT
CDR3aa: CASSLKTGTYNSPLHF

d_gene: TRBD1
j_gene: TRBJ2-2
v_gene: TRBV7-9
abundance: once
CDR3nt: TGTGCCAGCATCGTGGGGACAGGGGAGACCGGGGAGCTGTTTTTT
CDR3aa: CASIVGTGETGELFF

d_gene: TRBD1
j_gene: TRBJ1-1
v_gene: TRBV11-3
abundance: .
CDR3nt: TGTGCCAGCAGCCTCGGCGGGACAGGGGCGAACACTGAAGCTTTCTTT
CDR3aa: CASSLGGTGANTEAFF

d_gene: .
j_gene: TRBJ1-2
v_gene: TRBV6-5
abundance: .
CDR3nt: TGTGCCAGCACCTGGGAGGGGTCCTCTAAAGGCTACACCTTC
CDR3aa: CASTWEGSSKGYTF

d_gene: TRBD2
j_gene: TRBJ2-3
v_gene: TRBV7-9
abundance: .
CDR3nt: TGTGCCAGCAGCTTAGCGCGTCGCGGGGGGCCTAGCACAGATACGCAGTATTTT
CDR3aa: CASSLARRGGPSTDTQYF

d_gene: TRBD1
j_gene: TRBJ2-5
v_gene: TRBV3-1/TRBV3-2
abundance: .
CDR3nt: TGTGCCAGCAGCCAGGGACAGGGGGCGAGAGGCGAGACCCAGTACTTC
CDR3aa: CASSQGQGARGETQYF

d_gene: .
j_gene: TRBJ1-2
v_gene: TRBV5-1
abundance: once
CDR3nt: TGCGCCAGCAGTTTTCGACAGGATGGCTACACCTTC
CDR3aa: CASSFRQDGYTF

d_gene: TRBD1
j_gene: TRBJ1-2
v_gene: TRBV5-1
abundance: .
CDR3nt: TGCGCCAGCAGCTCCGGGACAGGGGGCAGTGGCTACACCTTC
CDR3aa: CASSSGTGGSGYTF

d_gene: .
j_gene: TRBJ1-1
v_gene: TRBV6-5
abundance: many
CDR3nt: TGTGCCAGTCTAAAGAACACTGAAGCTTTCTTT
CDR3aa: CASLKNTEAFF

d_gene: .
j_gene: TRBJ2-2
v_gene: TRBV19
abundance: .
CDR3nt: TGTGCCAGTAGTTTGCGGGGGCCCCCCACCGGGGAGCTGTTTTTT
CDR3aa: CASSLRGPPTGELFF